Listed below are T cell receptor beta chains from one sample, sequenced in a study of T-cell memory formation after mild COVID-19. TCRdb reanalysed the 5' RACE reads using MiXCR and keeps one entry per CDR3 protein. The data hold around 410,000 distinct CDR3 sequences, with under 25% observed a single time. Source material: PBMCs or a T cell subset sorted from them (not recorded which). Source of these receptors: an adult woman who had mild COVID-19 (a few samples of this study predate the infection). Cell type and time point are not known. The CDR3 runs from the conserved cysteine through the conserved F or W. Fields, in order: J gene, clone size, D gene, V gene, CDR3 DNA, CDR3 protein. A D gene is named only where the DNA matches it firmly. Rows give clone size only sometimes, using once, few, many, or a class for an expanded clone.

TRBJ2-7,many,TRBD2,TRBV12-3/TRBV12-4,TGTGCCAGCAGTACCTCCGGCGGGGGAGGGTCCTACGAGCAGTACTTC,CASSTSGGGGSYEQYF
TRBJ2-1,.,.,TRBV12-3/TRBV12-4,TGTGCCAGCAGTCACTTCAGGGGTGGCAATGAGCAGTTCTTC,CASSHFRGGNEQFF
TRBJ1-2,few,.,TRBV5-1,TGCGCCAGCAGCGCCGACAGATATGGCTACACCTTC,CASSADRYGYTF
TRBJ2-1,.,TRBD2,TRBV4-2,TGTGCCAGCAGCCAAGACGTCGGCGGGAGCTACAATGAGCAGTTCTTC,CASSQDVGGSYNEQFF
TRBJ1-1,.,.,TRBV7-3,TGTGCCAGCAGCCTCCGGGGACCCGGGGACACTGAAGCTTTCTTT,CASSLRGPGDTEAFF
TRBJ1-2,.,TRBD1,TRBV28,TGTGCCAGCAGCCGCTCCGCTCCAGGGGGCGTCTATGGCTACACCTTC,CASSRSAPGGVYGYTF
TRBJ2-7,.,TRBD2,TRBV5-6,TGTGCCAGCAGGGCTAGGGGCGGGGGGACCCCCTACGAGCAGTACTTC,CASRARGGGTPYEQYF
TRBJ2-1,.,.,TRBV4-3,TGCGCCAGCAGCCCCGAGGACGGATACTCTATATACAATGAGCAGTTCTTC,CASSPEDGYSIYNEQFF
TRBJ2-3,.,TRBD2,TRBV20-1,TGCAGTGCCCCCCCGCGGGGACTAGCGGGGGTAGATACGCAGTATTTT,CSAPPRGLAGVDTQYF
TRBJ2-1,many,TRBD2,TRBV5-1,TGCGCCAGCAGAGCTAGCGGGAGCAATGAGCAGTTCTTC,CASRASGSNEQFF
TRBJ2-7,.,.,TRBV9,TGTGCCAGCAGCGTAGACGTCGGAAACTACGAGCAGTACTTC,CASSVDVGNYEQYF
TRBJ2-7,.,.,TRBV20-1,TGCAGTGCTGCCCGTAGGGCACCTTCCTCCTACGAGCAGTACTTC,CSAARRAPSSYEQYF
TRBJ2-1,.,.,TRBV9,TGTGCCAGCAGCGCCCCGGACAGGAGGGGTGAGCAGTTCTTC,CASSAPDRRGEQFF
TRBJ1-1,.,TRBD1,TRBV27,TGTGCCAGCAGTCTGAGGACAGGGACCCCTGAAGCTTTCTTT,CASSLRTGTPEAFF
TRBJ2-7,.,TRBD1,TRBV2,TGTGCCAGCAGAGAGGGACAGGGGGCCAGCGCTGATTTCTACGAGCAGTACTTC,CASREGQGASADFYEQYF
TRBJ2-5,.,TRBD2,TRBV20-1,TGCAGTGCTAGCGGCAGACTAGCGGGAGCAGAGACCCAGTACTTC,CSASGRLAGAETQYF
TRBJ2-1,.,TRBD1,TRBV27,TGTGCCAGCAGTTGGACCACAGGGGGGAATGAGCAGTTCTTC,CASSWTTGGNEQFF
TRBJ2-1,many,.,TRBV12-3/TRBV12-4,TGTGCCAGCAGTCCCGGGGTAAATGAGCAGTTCTTC,CASSPGVNEQFF
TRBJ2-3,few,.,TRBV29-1,TGCAGCGTTGTTAATTTAATGTCGATGGTCACAGATACGCAGTATTTT,CSVVNLMSMVTDTQYF
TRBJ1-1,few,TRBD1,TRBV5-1,TGCGCCAGCAGCTCGACAGGGAGTGCAGTCACTGAAGCTTTCTTT,CASSSTGSAVTEAFF
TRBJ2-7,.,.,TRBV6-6,TGTGCCAGTTCGTCCGGGACGTACTACGAGCAGTACTTC,CASSSGTYYEQYF
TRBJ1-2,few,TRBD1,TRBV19,TGTGCCAGTAGTGGGCAACTGACAGGGGTTAACTATGGCTACACCTTC,CASSGQLTGVNYGYTF